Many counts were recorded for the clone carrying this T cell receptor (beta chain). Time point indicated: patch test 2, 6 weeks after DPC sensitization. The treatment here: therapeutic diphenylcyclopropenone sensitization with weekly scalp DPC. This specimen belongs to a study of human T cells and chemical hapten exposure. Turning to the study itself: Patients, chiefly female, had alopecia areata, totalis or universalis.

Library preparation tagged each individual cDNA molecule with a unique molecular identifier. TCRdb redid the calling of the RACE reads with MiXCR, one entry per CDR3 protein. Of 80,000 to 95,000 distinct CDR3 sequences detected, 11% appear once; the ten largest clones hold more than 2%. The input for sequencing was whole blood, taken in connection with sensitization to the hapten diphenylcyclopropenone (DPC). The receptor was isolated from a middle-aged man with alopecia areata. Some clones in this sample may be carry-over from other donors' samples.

The CDR3 coding sequence is TGTGCCAGCAGCGTAGGAGGGTTGAGCAATCAGCCCCAGCATTTT. It encodes CASSVGGLSNQPQHF. This chain uses TRBV9 with TRBJ1-5; D call uncertain. The CDR3 consists of 15 residues. Germline values: CDR1 SGDLS, CDR2 YYNGEE. The V end lost 0 bases, the J end lost 1 base, and 8 bases lay between the germline ends. The full variable domain, in which reference TRBV9 and TRBJ1-5 provide the parts outside the CDR3, is DSGVTQTPKHLITATGQRVTLRCSPRSGDLSVYWYQQSLDQGLQFLIQYYNGEERAKGNILERFSAQQFPDLHSELNLSSLELGDSALYFCASSVGGLSNQPQHFGDGTRLSIL.